A selection of T cell receptor beta chains follows, all from one sample in a study of CD4 and CD8 cells across lung adenocarcinoma regions. MiXCR, applied by TCRdb to the PCR reads, yields one record per CDR3 protein. The data show some 14,000 distinct CDR3 sequences, around 40% seen once. The sequenced material came from CD4+ T cells from the center of a lung tumor. All receptors come from a male donor with lung adenocarcinoma. The CD4 and CD8 labels of this study may be unreliable. Both conserved end residues are part of each CDR3. The order of the fields is clone size, D gene, J gene, V gene, CDR3 DNA, CDR3 protein. The D gene is left open where the match is weak. Size values are once, few and many counts, or a class for expanded clones, and some rows have none.

clone size: few; D gene: .; J gene: TRBJ2-3; V gene: TRBV6-1; CDR3 DNA: TGTGCCAGCAGTCCCTCCGATGGAGATACGCAGTATTTT; CDR3 protein: CASSPSDGDTQYF
clone size: .; D gene: .; J gene: TRBJ1-1; V gene: TRBV5-1; CDR3 DNA: TGCGCCAGCAGCTGGGAGGGTCGGGAGGGCGGCACTGAAGCTTTCTTT; CDR3 protein: CASSWEGREGGTEAFF
clone size: few; D gene: .; J gene: TRBJ2-7; V gene: TRBV25-1; CDR3 DNA: TGTGCCAGCAGTGAATCCGCAGGTTCCTACGAGCAGTACTTC; CDR3 protein: CASSESAGSYEQYF
clone size: .; D gene: TRBD2; J gene: TRBJ2-3; V gene: TRBV6-5; CDR3 DNA: TGTGCCAGCAGTTACTTTCCGACTAGCAGGACGGTGGATATTCAGTATTTT; CDR3 protein: CASSYFPTSRTVDIQYF
clone size: .; D gene: TRBD2; J gene: TRBJ2-1; V gene: TRBV7-2; CDR3 DNA: TGTGCCAGCAGCATCGGGACTAGCGGCCAGGGGGAGCAGTTCTTC; CDR3 protein: CASSIGTSGQGEQFF
clone size: .; D gene: .; J gene: TRBJ2-2; V gene: TRBV7-6; CDR3 DNA: TGTGCCAGCAGCTTAGAAGGGATCGGGGAGCTGTTTTTT; CDR3 protein: CASSLEGIGELFF
clone size: .; D gene: TRBD2; J gene: TRBJ2-1; V gene: TRBV10-2; CDR3 DNA: TGCGCCAGCAAGCTAGCGGGGGGAAACAATGAGCAGTTCTTC; CDR3 protein: CASKLAGGNNEQFF
clone size: once; D gene: TRBD1; J gene: TRBJ2-7; V gene: TRBV6-1; CDR3 DNA: TGTGCCAGCAGAACCGGGACAGGGTCGTACGAGCAGTACTTC; CDR3 protein: CASRTGTGSYEQYF
clone size: .; D gene: .; J gene: TRBJ1-2; V gene: TRBV5-1; CDR3 DNA: TGCGCCAGCAGCTCGACTAACTATGGCTACACCTTC; CDR3 protein: CASSSTNYGYTF
clone size: medium-sized; D gene: TRBD2; J gene: TRBJ2-7; V gene: TRBV10-3; CDR3 DNA: TGTGCCATCAGCCCAAGGGCTAGCGGGAGGTCCGCCTACGAGCAGTACTTC; CDR3 protein: CAISPRASGRSAYEQYF
clone size: few; D gene: TRBD2; J gene: TRBJ2-5; V gene: TRBV7-2; CDR3 DNA: TGTGCCAGCAGCGACGTAGCGGGAGGGCTTCAAGGAGAGACCCAGTACTTC; CDR3 protein: CASSDVAGGLQGETQYF
clone size: .; D gene: .; J gene: TRBJ2-1; V gene: TRBV6-1; CDR3 DNA: TGTGCCAGCAGTGATCAGGCTACCTACGAGCAGTTCTTC; CDR3 protein: CASSDQATYEQFF
clone size: many; D gene: TRBD2; J gene: TRBJ2-3; V gene: TRBV7-2; CDR3 DNA: TGTGCCAGCAGCTTGGCTAGCGGTACAGATACGCAGTATTTT; CDR3 protein: CASSLASGTDTQYF
clone size: many; D gene: .; J gene: TRBJ2-3; V gene: TRBV12-3/TRBV12-4; CDR3 DNA: TGTGCCAGCACCCAGAGGGGGTTAACAGATACGCAGTATTTT; CDR3 protein: CASTQRGLTDTQYF
clone size: .; D gene: .; J gene: TRBJ2-4; V gene: TRBV6-1; CDR3 DNA: TGTGCCCGCGGCTCGGGGGTGTGTGGCAAAAACACTCAGTACTTC; CDR3 protein: CARGSGVCGKNTQYF
clone size: .; D gene: TRBD2; J gene: TRBJ2-4; V gene: TRBV6-1; CDR3 DNA: TGTGCCAGCAGTGAATTCGCGGGGAGCGGGGGCCGAGCCCAAGACATTCAGTACTTC; CDR3 protein: CASSEFAGSGGRAQDIQYF
clone size: .; D gene: TRBD1; J gene: TRBJ2-1; V gene: TRBV4-2; CDR3 DNA: TGTGCCAGCAGCCAAGGGGCGGGACAGGCAAACGGTCCGGAGCAGTTCTTC; CDR3 protein: CASSQGAGQANGPEQFF
clone size: medium-sized; D gene: .; J gene: TRBJ2-5; V gene: TRBV27; CDR3 DNA: TGTGCCAGCAGCCCCCACCAGGGGACAGAGACCCAGTACTTC; CDR3 protein: CASSPHQGTETQYF
clone size: .; D gene: .; J gene: TRBJ2-1; V gene: TRBV27; CDR3 DNA: TGTGCCAGCAGTTTATTCGGGAGTGCTGAGCAGTTCTTC; CDR3 protein: CASSLFGSAEQFF
clone size: .; D gene: .; J gene: TRBJ2-5; V gene: TRBV27; CDR3 DNA: TGTGCCAGCAGCGCGGGGGTCGGGGGGTGGGACAAAAAGACCCAGTACTTC; CDR3 protein: CASSAGVGGWDKKTQYF
clone size: .; D gene: .; J gene: TRBJ1-2; V gene: TRBV6-1; CDR3 DNA: TGTGCCAGCAGATTTCGTACGAGTGGCTACACCTTC; CDR3 protein: CASRFRTSGYTF
clone size: .; D gene: .; J gene: TRBJ2-1; V gene: TRBV7-2; CDR3 DNA: TGTGCCAGCAGCCTGTTCCAGGGTGAGCAGTTCTTC; CDR3 protein: CASSLFQGEQFF
clone size: many; D gene: TRBD2; J gene: TRBJ2-5; V gene: TRBV7-2; CDR3 DNA: TGTGCCAGCAGCCCTAAGCGGGAGGCCCCGGAGCAGTACTTC; CDR3 protein: CASSPKREAPEQYF
clone size: medium-sized; D gene: TRBD1; J gene: TRBJ1-5; V gene: TRBV6-1; CDR3 DNA: TGTGCCAGCAGTGACATACAGGGGGATCAGCCCCAGCATTTT; CDR3 protein: CASSDIQGDQPQHF
clone size: many; D gene: .; J gene: TRBJ2-7; V gene: TRBV6-1; CDR3 DNA: TGTGCCAGCAGTGAAGGCTCAGCCACAACCTACGAGCAGTACTTC; CDR3 protein: CASSEGSATTYEQYF
clone size: .; D gene: .; J gene: TRBJ2-5; V gene: TRBV4-1; CDR3 DNA: TGCGCCAGCAGCCCCCTGGGGTTAAGTATCCAAGAGACCCAGTACTTC; CDR3 protein: CASSPLGLSIQETQYF
clone size: .; D gene: .; J gene: TRBJ2-3; V gene: TRBV15; CDR3 DNA: TGTGCCACCAGCAGAGATGGGAGGGGGCAGGGAAAAAACATGCAGTATTTT; CDR3 protein: CATSRDGRGQGKNMQYF
clone size: .; D gene: .; J gene: TRBJ2-5; V gene: TRBV7-6; CDR3 DNA: TGTGCCAGCAGCCCATTGTTGGCCAGCGGACAAGAGACCCCGTACTTC; CDR3 protein: CASSPLLASGQETPYF
clone size: .; D gene: TRBD2; J gene: TRBJ2-1; V gene: TRBV6-1; CDR3 DNA: TGTGCCAGCAGTGGGGCGGGAGGTACAAGCAATGAGCAGTTCTTC; CDR3 protein: CASSGAGGTSNEQFF
clone size: few; D gene: .; J gene: TRBJ2-2; V gene: TRBV6-1; CDR3 DNA: TGTGCCAGCCGAGTTCGATTCGACGGACCCGGGGAGCTGTTTTTT; CDR3 protein: CASRVRFDGPGELFF
clone size: medium-sized; D gene: .; J gene: TRBJ2-1; V gene: TRBV6-1; CDR3 DNA: TGTGCCAGCAGCTCCGGGACCACGAGGGGGGGGAATGAGCAGTTCTTC; CDR3 protein: CASSSGTTRGGNEQFF
clone size: .; D gene: .; J gene: TRBJ2-3; V gene: TRBV14; CDR3 DNA: TGTGCCAGCAGCCAAGTGCTGGGAGGCAAAAATACGCAGTACTTT; CDR3 protein: CASSQVLGGKNTQYF
clone size: .; D gene: TRBD2; J gene: TRBJ2-1; V gene: TRBV7-6; CDR3 DNA: TGTGCCAGCAGCGATACTAGCGGCTCCCACAATGAGCAGTTCTTC; CDR3 protein: CASSDTSGSHNEQFF
clone size: .; D gene: .; J gene: TRBJ2-6; V gene: TRBV4-2; CDR3 DNA: TGTGCCAGCAGCCAAGATGGGGGCGCTGGGGCCAACGTCCTGACTTTC; CDR3 protein: CASSQDGGAGANVLTF
clone size: .; D gene: .; J gene: TRBJ2-6; V gene: TRBV27; CDR3 DNA: TGTGCCAGCAGTTTCGGACACCCTGGGGCCTACGAGCTGACTTTC; CDR3 protein: CASSFGHPGAYELTF
clone size: few; D gene: .; J gene: TRBJ2-5; V gene: TRBV6-1; CDR3 DNA: TGTGCCAGCAGTCGGGACCCTGACCAAGAGACCCAGTACTTC; CDR3 protein: CASSRDPDQETQYF